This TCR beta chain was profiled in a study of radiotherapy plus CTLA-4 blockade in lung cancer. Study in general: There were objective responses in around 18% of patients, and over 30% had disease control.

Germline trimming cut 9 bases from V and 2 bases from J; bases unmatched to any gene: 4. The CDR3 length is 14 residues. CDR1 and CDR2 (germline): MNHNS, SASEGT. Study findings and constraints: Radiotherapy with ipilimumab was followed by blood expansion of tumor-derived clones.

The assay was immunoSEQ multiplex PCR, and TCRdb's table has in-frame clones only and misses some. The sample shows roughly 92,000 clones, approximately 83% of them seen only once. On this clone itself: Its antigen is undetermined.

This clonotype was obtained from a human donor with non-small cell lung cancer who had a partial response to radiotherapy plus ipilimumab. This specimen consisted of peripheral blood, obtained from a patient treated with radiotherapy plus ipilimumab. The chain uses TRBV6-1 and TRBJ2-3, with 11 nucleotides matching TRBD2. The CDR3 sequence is CASRLAGNTDTQYF. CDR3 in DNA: TGTGCCAGTCGACTAGCGGGAAACACAGATACGCAGTATTTT.